The present T cell receptor beta chain was sequenced within a study of shared clonotypes between healthy human individuals. On this clone itself: The antigen is unknown.

In germline, CDR1 is MNHNS, CDR2 SASEGT. There are 15 residues in the CDR3. With V trimmed by 4 bases and J by 5 bases, 4 bases remained unmatched. The deep-level immunoSEQ assay was used. Sequenced by immunoSEQ multiplex PCR; TCRdb stores in-frame clones only, minus some. The repertoire has 2.3 million or so clones, approximately 95% of them found once; the top ten carry about 0.39%. In the CD4+ fraction, cells were divided into CD45RA+ naive and CD45RA-negative memory subsets. Study-level findings and limits: Larger estimated richness was generally seen in naive subsets than in memory subsets. Several donors held approximately 4.6% of naive CD4 clonotypes in common.

This chain uses TRBV6-1 with TRBJ1-4; 10 nucleotides align to TRBD1. Sequencing input: naive CD4+ T cells from PBMCs. Subset of the sample: CD45RA+ positively selected. The clonotype originates from a man aged 18 to 35 in good health. Some clones in this sample may be carry-over from other donors' samples. The DNA for the CDR3 is TGTGCCAGCAGTGCTGGGACAGGGGCCAATGAAAAACTGTTTTTT. Translation gives CASSAGTGANEKLFF.